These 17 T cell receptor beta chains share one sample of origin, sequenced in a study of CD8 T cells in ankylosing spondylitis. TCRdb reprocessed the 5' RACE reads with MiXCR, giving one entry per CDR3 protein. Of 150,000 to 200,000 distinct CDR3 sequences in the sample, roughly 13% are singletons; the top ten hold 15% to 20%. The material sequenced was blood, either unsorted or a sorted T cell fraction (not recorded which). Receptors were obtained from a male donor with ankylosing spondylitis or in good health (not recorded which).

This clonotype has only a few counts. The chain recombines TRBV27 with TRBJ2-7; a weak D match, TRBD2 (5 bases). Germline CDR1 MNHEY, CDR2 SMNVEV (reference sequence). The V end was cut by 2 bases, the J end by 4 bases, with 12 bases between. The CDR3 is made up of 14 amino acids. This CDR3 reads CASSLRASWYEQYF. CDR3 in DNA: TGTGCCAGCAGTTTAAGGGCTAGCTGGTACGAGCAGTACTTC.

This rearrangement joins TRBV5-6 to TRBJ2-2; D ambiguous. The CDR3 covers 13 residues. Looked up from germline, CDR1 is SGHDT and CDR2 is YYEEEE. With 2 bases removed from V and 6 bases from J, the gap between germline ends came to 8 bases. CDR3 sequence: CASSLIRSGELFF. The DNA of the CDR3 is TGTGCCAGCAGCTTAATTAGATCCGGGGAGCTGTTTTTT. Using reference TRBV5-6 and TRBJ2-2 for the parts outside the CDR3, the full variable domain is DAGVTQSPTHLIKTRGQQVTLRCSPKSGHDTVSWYQQALGQGPQFIFQYYEEEERQRGNFPDRFSGHQFPNYSSELNVNALLLGDSALYLCASSLIRSGELFFGEGSRLTVL.

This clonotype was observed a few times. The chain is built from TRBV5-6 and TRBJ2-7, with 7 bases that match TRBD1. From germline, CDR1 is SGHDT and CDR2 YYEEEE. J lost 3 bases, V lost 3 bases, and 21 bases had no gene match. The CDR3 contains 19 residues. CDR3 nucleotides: TGTGCCAGCAGCTCAAGGACAGGCCCTACACCCTTCGGATACTACGAGCAGTACTTC. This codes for CASSSRTGPTPFGYYEQYF.

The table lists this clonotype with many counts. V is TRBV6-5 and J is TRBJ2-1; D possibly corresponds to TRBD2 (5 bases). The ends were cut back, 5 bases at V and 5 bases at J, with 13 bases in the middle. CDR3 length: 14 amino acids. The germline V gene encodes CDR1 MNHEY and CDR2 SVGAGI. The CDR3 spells CASSTSSEDNEQFF. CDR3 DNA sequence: TGTGCCAGCAGTACAAGCTCGGAGGACAATGAGCAGTTCTTC.

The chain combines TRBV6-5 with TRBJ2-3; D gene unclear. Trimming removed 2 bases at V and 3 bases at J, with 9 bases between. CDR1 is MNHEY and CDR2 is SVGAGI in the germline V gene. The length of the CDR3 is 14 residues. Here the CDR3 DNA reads TGTGCCAGCAGTTACAATCCGGAAACAGATACGCAGTATTTT. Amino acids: CASSYNPETDTQYF.

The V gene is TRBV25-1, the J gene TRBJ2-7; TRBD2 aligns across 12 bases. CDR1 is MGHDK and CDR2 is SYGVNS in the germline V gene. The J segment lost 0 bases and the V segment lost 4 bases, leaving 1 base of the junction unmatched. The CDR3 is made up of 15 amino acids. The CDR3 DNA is TGTGCCAGCAGTGGGACTAGCGGGAACTCCTACGAGCAGTACTTC. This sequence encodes CASSGTSGNSYEQYF.

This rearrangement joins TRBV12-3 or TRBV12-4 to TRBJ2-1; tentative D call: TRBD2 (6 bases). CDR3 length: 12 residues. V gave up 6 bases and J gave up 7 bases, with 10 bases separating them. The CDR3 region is CASREGGNEQFF. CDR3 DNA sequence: TGTGCCAGCAGGGAGGGCGGGAATGAGCAGTTCTTC.

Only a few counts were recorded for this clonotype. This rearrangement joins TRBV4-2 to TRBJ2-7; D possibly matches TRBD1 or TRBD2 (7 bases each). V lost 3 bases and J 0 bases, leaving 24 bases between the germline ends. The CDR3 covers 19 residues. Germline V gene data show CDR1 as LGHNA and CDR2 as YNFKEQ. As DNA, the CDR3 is TGTGCCAGCAGCCAGGCCCTTGACAGGGAGGGGGCCCACTCCTACGAGCAGTACTTC. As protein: CASSQALDREGAHSYEQYF.

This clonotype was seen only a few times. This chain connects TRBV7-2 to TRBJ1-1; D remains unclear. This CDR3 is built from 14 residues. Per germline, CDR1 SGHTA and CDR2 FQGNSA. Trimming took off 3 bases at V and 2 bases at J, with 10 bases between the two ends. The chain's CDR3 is CASSFFGVNTEAFF. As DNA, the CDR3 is TGTGCCAGCAGCTTTTTCGGGGTTAACACTGAAGCTTTCTTT.

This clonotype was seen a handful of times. The CDR3 DNA sequence: TGTGCCAGCAGCTCGAGGAGCGGGAACAACTACAATGAGCAGTTCTTC. Encoded protein: CASSSRSGNNYNEQFF. The rearrangement joins TRBV7-9 to TRBJ2-1; 7 bases are a match to TRBD2. V lost 4 bases, J lost 3 bases, and 9 bases stayed unmatched. This CDR3 comprises 16 residues. Per germline, CDR1 SEHNR and CDR2 FQNEAQ (reference sequence).

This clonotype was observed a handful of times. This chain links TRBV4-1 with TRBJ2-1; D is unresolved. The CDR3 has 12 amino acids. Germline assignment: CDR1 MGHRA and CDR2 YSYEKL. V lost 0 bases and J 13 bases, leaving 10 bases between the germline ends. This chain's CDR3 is CASSQDLSLQFF. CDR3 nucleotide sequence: TGCGCCAGCAGCCAAGACCTGTCTTTACAGTTCTTC.

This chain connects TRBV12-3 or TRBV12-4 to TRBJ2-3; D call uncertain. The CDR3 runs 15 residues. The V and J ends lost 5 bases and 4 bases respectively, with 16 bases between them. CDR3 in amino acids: CASSPYLVSPDTQYF. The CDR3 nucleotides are TGTGCCAGCAGTCCATATCTCGTAAGCCCAGATACGCAGTATTTT.

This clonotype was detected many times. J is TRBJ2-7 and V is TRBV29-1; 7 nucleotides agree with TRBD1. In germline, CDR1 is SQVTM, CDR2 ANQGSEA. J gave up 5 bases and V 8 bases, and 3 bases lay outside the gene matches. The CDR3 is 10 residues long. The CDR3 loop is CSPQGDEQYF. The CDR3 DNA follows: TGCAGCCCCCAGGGGGACGAGCAGTACTTC.

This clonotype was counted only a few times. DNA for the CDR3: TGCGCCAGCAGCTTGGGCGGCCGGAACACTGAAGCTTTCTTT. This gives the protein CASSLGGRNTEAFF. The chain has TRBV5-1 and TRBJ1-1, with D unresolved. Germline CDR1 SGHRS, CDR2 YFSETQ. V lost 0 bases and J 1 base, leaving 7 bases between the germline ends. This CDR3 region has 14 residues.

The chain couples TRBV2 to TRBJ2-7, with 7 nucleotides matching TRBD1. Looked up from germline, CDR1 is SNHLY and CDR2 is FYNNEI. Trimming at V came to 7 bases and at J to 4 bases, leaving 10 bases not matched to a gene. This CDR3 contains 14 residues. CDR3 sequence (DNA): TGTGCCAGCACTTCGACAGGGTCTAGGTACGAGCAGTACTTC. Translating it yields CASTSTGSRYEQYF.

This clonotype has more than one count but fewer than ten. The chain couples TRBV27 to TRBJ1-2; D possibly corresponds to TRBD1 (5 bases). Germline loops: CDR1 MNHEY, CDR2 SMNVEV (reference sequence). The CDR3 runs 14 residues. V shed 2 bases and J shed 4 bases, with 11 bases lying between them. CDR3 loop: CASSLRGGTYGYTF. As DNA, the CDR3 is TGTGCCAGCAGTTTACGTGGGGGTACCTATGGCTACACCTTC.

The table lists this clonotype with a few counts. The CDR3 here is CASSYTGGTAYEQYF. The CDR3 region has the DNA TGTGCCAGCAGTTACACGGGGGGCACGGCCTACGAGCAGTACTTC. The chain recombines TRBV28 with TRBJ2-7; D may be TRBD2 (7 bases). The CDR3 is 15 residues long. Trimming cost V 4 bases and J 2 bases, with 15 bases left between them. Germline V gives CDR1 MDHEN, CDR2 SYDVKM.